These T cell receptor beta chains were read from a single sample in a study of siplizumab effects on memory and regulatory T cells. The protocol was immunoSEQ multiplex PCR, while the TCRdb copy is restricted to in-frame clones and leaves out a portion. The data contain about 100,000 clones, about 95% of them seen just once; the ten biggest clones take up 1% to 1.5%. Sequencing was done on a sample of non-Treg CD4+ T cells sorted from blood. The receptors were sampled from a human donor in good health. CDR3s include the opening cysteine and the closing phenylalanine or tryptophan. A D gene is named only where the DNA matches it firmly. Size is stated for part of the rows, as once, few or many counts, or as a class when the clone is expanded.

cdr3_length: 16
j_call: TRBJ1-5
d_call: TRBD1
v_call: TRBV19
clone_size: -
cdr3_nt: TGTGCCAGTAGTAGAACAGGGGATAGTGGCAATCAGCCCCAGCATTTT
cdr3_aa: CASSRTGDSGNQPQHF

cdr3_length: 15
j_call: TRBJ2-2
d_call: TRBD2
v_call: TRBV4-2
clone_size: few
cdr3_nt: TGTGCCAGCAGGTCAGCGGGAGGAAACACCGGGGAGCTGTTTTTT
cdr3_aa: CASRSAGGNTGELFF

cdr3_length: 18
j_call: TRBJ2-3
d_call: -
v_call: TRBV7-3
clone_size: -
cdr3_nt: TGTGCCAGCAGCCTTACCAACCTCCGGGACTCCGCCAGGGGTACGCAGTATTTT
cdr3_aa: CASSLTNLRDSARGTQYF

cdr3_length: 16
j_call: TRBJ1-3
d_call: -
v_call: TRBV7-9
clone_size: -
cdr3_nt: TGTGCCAGCAGCTTAAACTGGAGGGCTTCTGGAAACACCATATATTTT
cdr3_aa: CASSLNWRASGNTIYF

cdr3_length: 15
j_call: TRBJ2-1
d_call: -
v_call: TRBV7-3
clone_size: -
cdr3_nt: TGTGCCAGCAGCTTAACTCACCGGGACAACAATGAGCAGTTCTTC
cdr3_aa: CASSLTHRDNNEQFF

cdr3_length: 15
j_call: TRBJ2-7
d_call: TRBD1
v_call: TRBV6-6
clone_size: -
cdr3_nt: TGTGCCAGCAGTTGGGCCGGGACAGGGTTCTACGAGCAGTACTTC
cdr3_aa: CASSWAGTGFYEQYF

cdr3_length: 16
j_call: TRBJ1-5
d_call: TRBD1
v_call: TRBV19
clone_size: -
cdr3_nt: TGTGCCAGTAGTATTCAGGGGGCCTACAGCAATCAGCCCCAGCATTTT
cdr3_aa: CASSIQGAYSNQPQHF

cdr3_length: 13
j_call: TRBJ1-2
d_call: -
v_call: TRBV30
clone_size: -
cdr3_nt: TGTGCCAGGTCAAATGAGGCCGGACATGGCTACACCTTC
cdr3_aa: CARSNEAGHGYTF

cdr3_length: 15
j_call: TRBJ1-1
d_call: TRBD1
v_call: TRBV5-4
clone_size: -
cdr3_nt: TGTGCCAGCAGCTTGCGGACAGGTACAAACACTGAAGCTTTCTTT
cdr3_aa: CASSLRTGTNTEAFF

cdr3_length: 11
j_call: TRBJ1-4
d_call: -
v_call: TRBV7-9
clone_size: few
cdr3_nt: TGTGCCAGCAGCTTAAGGGGGAAACTGTTTTTT
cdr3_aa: CASSLRGKLFF

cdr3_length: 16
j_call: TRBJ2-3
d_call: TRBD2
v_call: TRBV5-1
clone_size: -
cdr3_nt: TGCGCCAGCAGCTTGGGGACTAGCGGAATCACAGATACGCAGTATTTT
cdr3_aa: CASSLGTSGITDTQYF

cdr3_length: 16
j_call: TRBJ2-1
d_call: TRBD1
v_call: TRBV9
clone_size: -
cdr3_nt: TGTGCCAGCAGCCCCCTGACCCAGGGGGTGGTGGATGAGCAGTTCTTC
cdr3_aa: CASSPLTQGVVDEQFF

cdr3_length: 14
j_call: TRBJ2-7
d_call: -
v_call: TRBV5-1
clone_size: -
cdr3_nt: TGCGCCAGCAGCTTGCTCTCAGGGCCCAACGAGCAGTACTTC
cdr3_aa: CASSLLSGPNEQYF

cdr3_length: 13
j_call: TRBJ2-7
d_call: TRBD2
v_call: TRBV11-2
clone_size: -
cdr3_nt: TGTGCCAGCAGCCCAGGACTAGCATTCGAGCAGTACTTC
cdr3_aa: CASSPGLAFEQYF

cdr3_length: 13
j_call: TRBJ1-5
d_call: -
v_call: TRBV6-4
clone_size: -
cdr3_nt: TGTGCCAGCAGTGCCTCGCCTAATCAGCCCCAGCATTTT
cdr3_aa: CASSASPNQPQHF

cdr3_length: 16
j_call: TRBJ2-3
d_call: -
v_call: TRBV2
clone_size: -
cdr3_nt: TGTGCCAGCAGTGGAAGGGGTCGGGGGAGCACAGATACGCAGTATTTT
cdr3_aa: CASSGRGRGSTDTQYF

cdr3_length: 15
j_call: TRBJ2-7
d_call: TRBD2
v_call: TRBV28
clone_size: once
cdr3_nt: TGTGCCAGCAGTTTATGGGGGACTAGCGGGTACGAGCAGTACTTC
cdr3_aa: CASSLWGTSGYEQYF

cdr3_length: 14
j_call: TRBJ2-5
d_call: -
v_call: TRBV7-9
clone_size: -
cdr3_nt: TGTGCCAGCAGCCGTAGGGACAACCAAGAGACCCAGTACTTC
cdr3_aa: CASSRRDNQETQYF

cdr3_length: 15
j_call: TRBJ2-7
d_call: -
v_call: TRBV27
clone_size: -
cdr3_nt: TGTGCCAGCAGGGACGCGGCTATCGGGTTCTACGAGCAGTACTTC
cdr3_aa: CASRDAAIGFYEQYF

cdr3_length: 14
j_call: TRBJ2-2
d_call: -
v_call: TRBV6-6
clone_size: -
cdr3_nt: TGTGCCAGCAGTTACTCGGGGAACACCGGGGAGCTGTTTTTT
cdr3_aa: CASSYSGNTGELFF

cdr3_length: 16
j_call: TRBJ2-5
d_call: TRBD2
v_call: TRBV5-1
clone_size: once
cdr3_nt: TGCGCCAGCAGCTGGAGGGCTAGCGGGGCGCAAGAGACCCAGTACTTC
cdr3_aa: CASSWRASGAQETQYF

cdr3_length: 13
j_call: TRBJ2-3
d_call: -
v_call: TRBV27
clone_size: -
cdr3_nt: TGTGCCAGCCGAGGGGCTGGCACAGATACGCAGTATTTT
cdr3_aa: CASRGAGTDTQYF

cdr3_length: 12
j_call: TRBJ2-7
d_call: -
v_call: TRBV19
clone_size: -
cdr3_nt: TGTGCCAGTAGTATAGAACCCTACGAGCAGTACTTC
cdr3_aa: CASSIEPYEQYF

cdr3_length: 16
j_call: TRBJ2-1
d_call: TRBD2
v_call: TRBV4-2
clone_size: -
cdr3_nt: TGTGCCAGCAGCCAAGAGCCCAGCGGGAGGTACAATGAGCAGTTCTTC
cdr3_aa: CASSQEPSGRYNEQFF

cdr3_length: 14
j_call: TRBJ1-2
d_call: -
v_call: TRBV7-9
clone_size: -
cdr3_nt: TGTGCCAGCAGCTTAGTCGACGCGGGGAATGGCTACACCTTC
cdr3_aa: CASSLVDAGNGYTF

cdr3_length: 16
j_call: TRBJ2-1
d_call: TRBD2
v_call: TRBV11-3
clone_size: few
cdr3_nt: TGTGCCAGCAGCTTAGATAGCGGGAGTGTGTTAGATGAGCAGTTCTTC
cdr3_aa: CASSLDSGSVLDEQFF

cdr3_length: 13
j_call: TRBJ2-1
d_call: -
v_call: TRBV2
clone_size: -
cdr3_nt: TGTGCCAGCAGTTGGACTACCTACAATGAGCAGTTCTTC
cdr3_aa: CASSWTTYNEQFF

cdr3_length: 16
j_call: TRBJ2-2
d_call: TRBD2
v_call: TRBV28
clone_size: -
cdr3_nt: TGTGCCAGCAGTCCCCTGAGATTAGCGGGAACCGGGGAGCTGTTTTTT
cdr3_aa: CASSPLRLAGTGELFF

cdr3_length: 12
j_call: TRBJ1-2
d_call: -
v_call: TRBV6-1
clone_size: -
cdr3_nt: TGTGCCAGCCCTTCAGGAGTTGATGGCTACACCTTC
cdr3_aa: CASPSGVDGYTF

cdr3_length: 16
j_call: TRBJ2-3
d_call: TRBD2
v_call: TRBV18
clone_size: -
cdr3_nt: TGTGCCAGCTCGACGAACTGGGGGGGTAGCACAGATACGCAGTATTTT
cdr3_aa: CASSTNWGGSTDTQYF

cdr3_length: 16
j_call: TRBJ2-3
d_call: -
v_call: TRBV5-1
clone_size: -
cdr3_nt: TGCGCCAGCAGCTTGGCCCCGGGAGTCTCAGCAGATACGCAGTATTTT
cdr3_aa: CASSLAPGVSADTQYF